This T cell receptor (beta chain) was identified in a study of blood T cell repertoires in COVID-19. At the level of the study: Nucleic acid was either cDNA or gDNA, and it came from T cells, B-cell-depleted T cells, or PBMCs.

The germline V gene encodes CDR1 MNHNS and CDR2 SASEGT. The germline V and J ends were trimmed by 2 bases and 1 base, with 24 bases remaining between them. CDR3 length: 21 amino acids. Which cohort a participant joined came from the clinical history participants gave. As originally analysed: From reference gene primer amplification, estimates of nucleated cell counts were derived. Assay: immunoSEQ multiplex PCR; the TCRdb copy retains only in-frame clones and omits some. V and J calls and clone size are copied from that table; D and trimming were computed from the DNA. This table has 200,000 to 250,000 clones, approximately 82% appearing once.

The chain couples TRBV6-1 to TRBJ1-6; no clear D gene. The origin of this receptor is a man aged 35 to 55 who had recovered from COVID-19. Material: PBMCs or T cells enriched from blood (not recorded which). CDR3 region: CASSERGASRSGVSYNSPLHF. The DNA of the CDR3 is TGTGCCAGCAGTGAACGGGGTGCCTCCAGGTCGGGTGTATCCTATAATTCACCCCTCCACTTT.